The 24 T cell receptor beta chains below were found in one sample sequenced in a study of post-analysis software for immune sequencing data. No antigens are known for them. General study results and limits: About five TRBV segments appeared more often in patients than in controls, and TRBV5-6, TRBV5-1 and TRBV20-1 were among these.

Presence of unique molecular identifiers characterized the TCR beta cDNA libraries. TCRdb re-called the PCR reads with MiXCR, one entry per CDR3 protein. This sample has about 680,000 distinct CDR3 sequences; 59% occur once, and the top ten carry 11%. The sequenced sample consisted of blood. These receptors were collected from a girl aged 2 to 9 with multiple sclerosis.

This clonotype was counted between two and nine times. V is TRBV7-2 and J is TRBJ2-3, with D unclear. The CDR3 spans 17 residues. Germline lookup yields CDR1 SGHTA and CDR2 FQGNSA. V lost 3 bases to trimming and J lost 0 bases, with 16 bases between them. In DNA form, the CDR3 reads TGTGCCAGCAGCTTCCTCGGCCAGTCATTTAGCACAGATACGCAGTATTTT. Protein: CASSFLGQSFSTDTQYF.

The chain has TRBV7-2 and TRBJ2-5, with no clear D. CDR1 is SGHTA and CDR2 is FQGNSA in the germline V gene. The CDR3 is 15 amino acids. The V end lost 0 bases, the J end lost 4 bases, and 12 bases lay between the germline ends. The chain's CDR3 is CASSLAPGPGETQYF. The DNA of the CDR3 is TGTGCCAGCAGCTTAGCTCCTGGACCGGGAGAGACCCAGTACTTC.

The CDR3: CASSWGQVTGELFF. The DNA for the CDR3 is TGTGCCAGCAGCTGGGGGCAGGTCACCGGGGAGCTGTTTTTT. The chain carries TRBV28 and TRBJ2-2, with D possibly TRBD1 on 6 matching bases. Germline V lookup: CDR1 MDHEN, CDR2 SYDVKM. V lost 6 bases and J 4 bases, leaving 12 bases between the germline ends. This CDR3 comprises 14 residues.

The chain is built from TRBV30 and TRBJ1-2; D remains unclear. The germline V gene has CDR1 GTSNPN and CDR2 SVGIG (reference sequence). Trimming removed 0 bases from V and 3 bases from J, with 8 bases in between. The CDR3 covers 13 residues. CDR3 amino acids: CAWSVGGHYGYTF. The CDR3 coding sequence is TGTGCCTGGAGTGTAGGAGGACACTATGGCTACACCTTC.

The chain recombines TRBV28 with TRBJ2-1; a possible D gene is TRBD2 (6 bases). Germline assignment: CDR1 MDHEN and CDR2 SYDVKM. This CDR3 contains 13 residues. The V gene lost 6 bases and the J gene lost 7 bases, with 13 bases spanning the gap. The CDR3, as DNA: TGTGCCAGCAGGTTCGGGGGAACGAATGAGCAGTTCTTC. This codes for CASRFGGTNEQFF. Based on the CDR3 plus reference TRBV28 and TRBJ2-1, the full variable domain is DVKVTQSSRYLVKRTGEKVFLECVQDMDHENMFWYRQDPGLGLRLIYFSYDVKMKEKGDIPEGYSVSREKKERFSLILESASTNQTSMYLCASRFGGTNEQFFGPGTRLTVL.

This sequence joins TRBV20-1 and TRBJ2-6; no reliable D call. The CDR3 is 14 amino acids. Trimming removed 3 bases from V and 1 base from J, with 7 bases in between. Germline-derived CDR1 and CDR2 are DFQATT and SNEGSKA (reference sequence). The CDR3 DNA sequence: TGCAGTGCTAGCGAGCAATCTGGGGCCAACGTCCTGACTTTC. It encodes CSASEQSGANVLTF.

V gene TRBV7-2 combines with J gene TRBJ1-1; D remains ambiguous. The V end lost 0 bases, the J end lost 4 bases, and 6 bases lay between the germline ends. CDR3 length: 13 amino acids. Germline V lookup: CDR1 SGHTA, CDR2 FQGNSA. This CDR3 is CASSLAYTTEAFF. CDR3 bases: TGTGCCAGCAGCTTAGCCTACACCACTGAAGCTTTCTTT.

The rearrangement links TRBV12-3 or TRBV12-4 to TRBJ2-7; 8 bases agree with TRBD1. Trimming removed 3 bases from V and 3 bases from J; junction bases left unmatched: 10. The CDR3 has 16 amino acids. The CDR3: CASSFGKGQVNYEQYF. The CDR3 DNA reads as TGTGCCAGCAGTTTCGGCAAGGGACAGGTAAACTACGAGCAGTACTTC.

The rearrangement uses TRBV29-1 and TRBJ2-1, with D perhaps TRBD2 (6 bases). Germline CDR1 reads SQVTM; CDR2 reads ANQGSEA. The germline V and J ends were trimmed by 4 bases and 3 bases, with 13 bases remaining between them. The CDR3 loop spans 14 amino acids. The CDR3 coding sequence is TGCAGCGTTGTTCGCCGGGAGCACTACAATGAGCAGTTCTTC. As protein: CSVVRREHYNEQFF.

The CDR3 sequence is CSASTGSIYEQYF. The CDR3 coding sequence is TGCAGCGCTTCGACAGGGTCAATCTACGAGCAGTACTTC. The chain uses TRBV29-1 and TRBJ2-7; 7 bases are a match to TRBD1. Germline V lookup: CDR1 SQVTM, CDR2 ANQGSEA. Trimming at V came to 7 bases and at J to 3 bases, leaving 9 bases not matched to a gene. This CDR3 spans 13 amino acids.

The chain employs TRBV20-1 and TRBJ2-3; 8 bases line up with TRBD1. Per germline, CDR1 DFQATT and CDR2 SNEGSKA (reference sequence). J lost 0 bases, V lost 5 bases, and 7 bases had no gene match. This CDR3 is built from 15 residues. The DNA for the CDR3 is TGCAGTGCTCCTCCCGGGACAGGAAGCACAGATACGCAGTATTTT. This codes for CSAPPGTGSTDTQYF.

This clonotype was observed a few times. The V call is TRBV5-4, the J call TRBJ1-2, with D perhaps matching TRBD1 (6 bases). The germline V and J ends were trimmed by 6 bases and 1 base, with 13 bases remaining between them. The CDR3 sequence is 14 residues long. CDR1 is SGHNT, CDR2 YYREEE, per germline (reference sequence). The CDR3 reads CASTGAQINYGYTF. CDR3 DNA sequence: TGTGCCAGCACGGGGGCACAGATTAACTATGGCTACACCTTC.

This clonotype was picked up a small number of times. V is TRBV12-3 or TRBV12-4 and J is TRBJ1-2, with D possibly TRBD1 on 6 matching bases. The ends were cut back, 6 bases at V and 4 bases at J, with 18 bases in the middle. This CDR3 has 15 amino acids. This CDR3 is CASSRQTGYLYGYTF. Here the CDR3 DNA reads TGTGCCAGCAGCCGACAGACAGGCTACCTCTATGGCTACACCTTC.

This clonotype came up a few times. CDR3 protein: CASKWEPHNYEQYF. CDR3 in DNA: TGCGCCAGCAAGTGGGAGCCCCACAACTACGAGCAGTACTTC. The chain uses TRBV5-1 and TRBJ2-7; D perhaps matches TRBD2 (5 bases). The V gene's germline CDR1 is SGHRS and CDR2 YFSETQ. CDR3 length: 14 residues. The ends were cut back, 6 bases at V and 3 bases at J, with 16 bases in the middle.

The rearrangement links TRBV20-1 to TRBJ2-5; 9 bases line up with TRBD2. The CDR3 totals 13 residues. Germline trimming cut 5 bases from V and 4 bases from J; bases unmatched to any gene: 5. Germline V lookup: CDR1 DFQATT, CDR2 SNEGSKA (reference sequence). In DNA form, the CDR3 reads TGCAGTGCTGCGACTAGCGGTCTAGAGACCCAGTACTTC. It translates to CSAATSGLETQYF.

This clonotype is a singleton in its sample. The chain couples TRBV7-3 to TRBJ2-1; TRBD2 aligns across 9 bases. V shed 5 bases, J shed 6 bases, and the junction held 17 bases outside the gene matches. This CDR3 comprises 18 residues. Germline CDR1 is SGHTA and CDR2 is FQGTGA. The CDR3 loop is CASSVQTSGTSLPNEQFF. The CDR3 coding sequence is TGTGCCAGCAGCGTTCAGACCTCCGGGACTAGCTTACCCAATGAGCAGTTCTTC.

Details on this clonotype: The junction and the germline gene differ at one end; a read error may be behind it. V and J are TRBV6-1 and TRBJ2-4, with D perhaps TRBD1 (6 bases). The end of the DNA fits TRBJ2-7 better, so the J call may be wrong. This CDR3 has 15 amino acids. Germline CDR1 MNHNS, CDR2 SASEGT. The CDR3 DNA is TGTGTCAGCAGTTTGAGACAGGCCCTCTCCTACGAGCAGTACTTC. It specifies CVSSLRQALSYEQYF.

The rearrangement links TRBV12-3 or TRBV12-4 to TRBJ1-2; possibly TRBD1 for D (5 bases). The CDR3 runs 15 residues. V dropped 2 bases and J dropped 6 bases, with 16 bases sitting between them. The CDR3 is CASSLMQGVKNGYTF. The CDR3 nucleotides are TGTGCCAGCAGTTTAATGCAGGGTGTGAAAAATGGCTACACCTTC.

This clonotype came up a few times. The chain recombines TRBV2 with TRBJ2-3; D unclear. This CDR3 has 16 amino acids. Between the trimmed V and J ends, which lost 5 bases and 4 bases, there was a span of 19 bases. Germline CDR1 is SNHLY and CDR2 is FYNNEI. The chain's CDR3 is CASSSYQQRPADTQYF. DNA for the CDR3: TGTGCCAGCAGTTCCTATCAACAGCGTCCGGCAGATACGCAGTATTTT.

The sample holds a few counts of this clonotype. CDR3 coding DNA: TGTGCCAGCAGTTACAACACGAACACTGAAGCTTTCTTT. Residues: CASSYNTNTEAFF. The J gene is TRBJ1-1, the V gene TRBV6-6; D gene uncertain. The germline V gene encodes CDR1 MNHNY and CDR2 SVGAGI (reference sequence). V was clipped by 2 bases and J by 1 base, with 5 bases between them. The CDR3 loop spans 13 amino acids.

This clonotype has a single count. The CDR3 protein is CASRSSGRSYEQYF. CDR3 nucleotides: TGTGCCAGCAGAAGTAGCGGGAGGTCCTACGAGCAGTACTTC. The chain combines TRBV28 with TRBJ2-7; 10 bases fit TRBD2. Germline V gives CDR1 MDHEN, CDR2 SYDVKM. The CDR3 covers 14 residues. With 6 bases clipped from V and 1 base from J, the junction kept 3 bases outside the gene matches.

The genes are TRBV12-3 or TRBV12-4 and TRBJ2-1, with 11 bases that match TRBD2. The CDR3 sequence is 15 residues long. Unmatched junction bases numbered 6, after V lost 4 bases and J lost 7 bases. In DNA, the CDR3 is TGTGCCAGCAGTTCAGCTAGCGGGGGGCCTAATGAGCAGTTCTTC. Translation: CASSSASGGPNEQFF.

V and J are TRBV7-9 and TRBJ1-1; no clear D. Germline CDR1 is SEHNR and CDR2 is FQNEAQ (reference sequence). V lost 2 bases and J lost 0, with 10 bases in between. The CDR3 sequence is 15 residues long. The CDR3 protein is CASSLPTSMNTEAFF. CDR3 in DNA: TGTGCCAGCAGCTTACCCACATCTATGAACACTGAAGCTTTCTTT.

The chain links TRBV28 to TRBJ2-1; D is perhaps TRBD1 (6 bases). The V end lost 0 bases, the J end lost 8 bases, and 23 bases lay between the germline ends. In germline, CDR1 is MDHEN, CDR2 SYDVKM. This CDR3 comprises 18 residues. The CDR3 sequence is CASSLWSFRNPKGDEQFF. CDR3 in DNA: TGTGCCAGCAGTTTATGGTCCTTCAGAAACCCCAAGGGGGATGAGCAGTTCTTC. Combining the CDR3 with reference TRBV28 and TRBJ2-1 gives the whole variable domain DVKVTQSSRYLVKRTGEKVFLECVQDMDHENMFWYRQDPGLGLRLIYFSYDVKMKEKGDIPEGYSVSREKKERFSLILESASTNQTSMYLCASSLWSFRNPKGDEQFFGPGTRLTVL.